These 10 T cell receptor beta chains share one sample of origin, sequenced in a study of spatial heterogeneity in lung cancer. The time point here: sample taken at primary tumor resection. TCRdb redid the calling of the 5' RACE reads with MiXCR, one entry per CDR3 protein. This sample carries nearly 80,000 distinct CDR3 sequences, 8% of them seen once, and the ten largest clones take roughly 7.1%. The sample in question was PBMCs, obtained at surgery. The receptors derive from a male donor with early-stage non-small cell lung cancer.

The rearrangement joins TRBV30 to TRBJ2-1; D is possibly TRBD1 or TRBD2 (5 bases each). Trimming removed 1 base from V and 7 bases from J, with 11 bases in between. The CDR3 runs to 13 residues. In germline, CDR1 is GTSNPN, CDR2 SVGIG (reference sequence). Written as DNA, the CDR3 is TGTGCCTGGAGTGGGGGACGGACAAATGAGCAGTTCTTC. Its protein is CAWSGGRTNEQFF.

This clonotype was recorded at least ten times. The chain has TRBV3-1 and TRBJ2-6, with D tentatively TRBD2 (5 bases). V was shortened by 3 bases and J by 2 bases, with 11 bases between the two germline ends. The CDR3 extends over 16 amino acids. In germline, CDR1 is LGHDT, CDR2 YNNKEL (reference sequence). CDR3: CASSHGTRPGANVLTF. The CDR3 nucleotides read TGTGCCAGCAGCCACGGAACTAGACCTGGGGCCAACGTCCTGACTTTC.

This clonotype showed up many times. V gene TRBV2 combines with J gene TRBJ2-6; 14 positions match TRBD2. The CDR3 is made up of 18 amino acids. The V gene's germline CDR1 is SNHLY and CDR2 FYNNEI. V trimming: 6 bases; J trimming: 2 bases; junction bases outside the gene matches: 6. CDR3 protein: CASRITTSGRAGANVLTF. The DNA of the CDR3 is TGTGCCAGCAGGATCACGACTAGCGGGAGGGCTGGGGCCAACGTCCTGACTTTC.

V gene TRBV20-1 combines with J gene TRBJ2-1, with a possible D match to TRBD2 (6 bases). The V and J ends lost 0 bases and 1 base respectively, with 13 bases between them. Germline CDR1 DFQATT, CDR2 SNEGSKA (reference sequence). The CDR3 is made up of 16 amino acids. CDR3 sequence: CSARDYGSRSYNEQFF. Written as DNA, the CDR3 is TGCAGTGCTAGAGATTACGGGAGTCGGTCCTACAATGAGCAGTTCTTC.

The chain recombines TRBV5-1 with TRBJ1-1; D not resolved. The V end was cut by 0 bases, the J end by 8 bases, with 11 bases between. The CDR3 has 13 residues. Per germline, CDR1 SGHRS and CDR2 YFSETQ. This CDR3 reads CASSLDATREAFF. The CDR3 nucleotides are TGCGCCAGCAGCTTGGACGCCACGCGGGAAGCTTTCTTT.

This clonotype was observed at least ten times. This chain connects TRBV20-1 to TRBJ1-2, with D unclear. Germline V gives CDR1 DFQATT, CDR2 SNEGSKA (reference sequence). There are 12 residues in the CDR3. The V and J ends lost 3 bases and 3 bases respectively, with 8 bases between them. CDR3 region: CSARNRDYGYTF. DNA for the CDR3: TGCAGTGCTAGGAATAGAGACTATGGCTACACCTTC.

V is TRBV18 and J is TRBJ1-1; D is perhaps TRBD1 (5 bases). There are 15 residues in the CDR3. The ends were cut back, 6 bases at V and 0 bases at J, with 14 bases in the middle. Germline-derived CDR1 and CDR2 are KGHSH and LQKENI. This CDR3 is CASSNLDSMNTEAFF. The DNA for the CDR3 is TGTGCCAGCTCGAATCTTGACAGCATGAACACTGAAGCTTTCTTT.

This clonotype was detected ten times or more. The gene calls are TRBV29-1 and TRBJ1-1; D gene uncertain. Germline assignment: CDR1 SQVTM and CDR2 ANQGSEA. The V and J ends lost 5 bases and 5 bases respectively, with 9 bases between them. The CDR3 extends over 11 amino acids. CDR3 in DNA: TGCAGCGTTCCCCAGCCGACTGAAGCTTTCTTT. Translating it yields CSVPQPTEAFF.

This chain links TRBV5-1 with TRBJ2-7, with TRBD2 matching 9 bases. The CDR3 loop spans 15 amino acids. Germline V CDR1 and CDR2: SGHRS, YFSETQ. The ends lost 4 bases at V and 5 bases at J; junction bases unmatched: 10. The CDR3 nucleotides are TGCGCCAGCAGCCGGACGGCGGGAGGGCAAAACGAGCAGTACTTC. Its protein product is CASSRTAGGQNEQYF.

The V call is TRBV5-1, the J call TRBJ1-1; TRBD1 is a possible D gene (6 bases). V lost 2 bases, J lost 4 bases, and 15 bases lay in between. This CDR3 has 15 amino acids. Germline CDR1 and CDR2: SGHRS and YFSETQ. The CDR3 spells CASSFWGHSGTEAFF. CDR3 nucleotides: TGCGCCAGCAGCTTTTGGGGGCATAGTGGCACTGAAGCTTTCTTT.